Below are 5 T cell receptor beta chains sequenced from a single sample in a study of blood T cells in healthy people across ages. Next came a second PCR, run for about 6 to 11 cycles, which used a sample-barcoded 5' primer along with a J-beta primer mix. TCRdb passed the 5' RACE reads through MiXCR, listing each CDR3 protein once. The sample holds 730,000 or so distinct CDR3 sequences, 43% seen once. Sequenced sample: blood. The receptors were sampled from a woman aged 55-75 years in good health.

DNA for the CDR3: TGTGCCAGCAGCCAAGAGGGGAGGATGAGCGAGCAGTACTTC. Translation: CASSQEGRMSEQYF. The chain has TRBV21-1 and TRBJ2-7; the table's D gene call, TRBD2, was not cross checked with the DNA. TRBV21-1 is shown as a pseudogene. The CDR3 sequence is 14 residues long.

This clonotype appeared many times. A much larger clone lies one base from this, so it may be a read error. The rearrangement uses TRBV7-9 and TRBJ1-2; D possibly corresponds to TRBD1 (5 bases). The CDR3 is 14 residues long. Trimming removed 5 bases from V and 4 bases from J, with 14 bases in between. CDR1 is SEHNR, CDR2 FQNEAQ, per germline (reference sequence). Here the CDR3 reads CASSATGTLYGYTF. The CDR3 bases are TGTGCCAGCAGCGCGACCGGGACCCTCTATGGCTACACCTTC.

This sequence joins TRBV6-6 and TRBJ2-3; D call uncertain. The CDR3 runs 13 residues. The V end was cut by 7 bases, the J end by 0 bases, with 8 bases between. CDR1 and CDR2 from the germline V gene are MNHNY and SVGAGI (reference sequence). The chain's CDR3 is CASKTGSTDTQYF. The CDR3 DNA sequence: TGTGCCAGCAAAACCGGGAGCACAGATACGCAGTATTTT.

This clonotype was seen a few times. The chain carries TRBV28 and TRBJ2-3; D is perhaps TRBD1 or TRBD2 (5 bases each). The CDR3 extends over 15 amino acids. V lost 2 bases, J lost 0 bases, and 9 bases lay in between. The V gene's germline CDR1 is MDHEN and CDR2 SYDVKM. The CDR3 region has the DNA TGTGCCAGCAGTTTAGGGGACCGAAGCACAGATACGCAGTATTTT. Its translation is CASSLGDRSTDTQYF.

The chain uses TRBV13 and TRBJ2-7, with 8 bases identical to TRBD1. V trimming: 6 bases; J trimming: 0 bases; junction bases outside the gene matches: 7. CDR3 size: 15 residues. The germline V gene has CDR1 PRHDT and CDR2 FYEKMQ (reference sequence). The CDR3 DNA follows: TGTGCCAGCAGGCCCCAGGGGGCCCTCTCCTACGAGCAGTACTTC. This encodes CASRPQGALSYEQYF.